Each of the 20 T cell receptor beta chains below was sequenced from the same sample in a study of response to subunit inactivated influenza vaccine. MiXCR, applied by TCRdb to the RT-PCR reads, yields one record per CDR3 protein. The repertoire has fewer than 700,000 distinct CDR3 sequences, around 13% of them found once; the top ten carry about an eighth. The sample here was PBMCs from blood, taken roughly 6 weeks after vaccination. All receptors derive from a man aged 50-60 years who received an inactivated influenza vaccine.

This clonotype was detected a few times. The V call is TRBV11-2, the J call TRBJ2-4; D not certain. The CDR3 is 14 amino acids. CDR1 SGHAT and CDR2 FQNNGV come from the germline V gene. V was cut by 6 bases and J by 0 bases, with 9 bases left in between. The CDR3 bases are TGTGCCAGCAGTCAAGCCCTAGCCAAAAACATTCAGTACTTC. Amino acids: CASSQALAKNIQYF.

This chain joins TRBV9 and TRBJ2-5; 9 nucleotides line up with TRBD2. The CDR3 contains 15 residues. Per the germline V gene, CDR1 is SGDLS and CDR2 is YYNGEE. J was trimmed by 4 bases and V by 4 bases; bases with no gene match: 8. The CDR3, as DNA: TGTGCCAGCAGCCCCTGGCTAGCGGGGTTAGAGACCCAGTACTTC. Its translation is CASSPWLAGLETQYF.

This chain joins TRBV3-1 and TRBJ2-7; D ambiguous. Germline CDR1 reads LGHDT; CDR2 reads YNNKEL (reference sequence). The CDR3 is made up of 12 amino acids. V lost 1 base and J lost 6, with 7 bases in between. The CDR3 loop reads CASSQGTPEQYF. CDR3 nucleotides: TGTGCCAGCAGCCAAGGCACACCCGAGCAGTACTTC.

This clonotype appeared a few times. The gene calls are TRBV6-5 and TRBJ2-7, with D perhaps TRBD1 or TRBD2 (5 bases each). In germline, CDR1 is MNHEY, CDR2 SVGAGI. The CDR3 extends over 15 amino acids. Trimming took 1 base from V and 6 from J, leaving 16 bases between them. CDR3 sequence: CASSYWGNSLGEQYF. The CDR3 coding sequence is TGTGCCAGCAGTTACTGGGGGAATTCACTCGGCGAGCAGTACTTC.

This clonotype was counted only a few times. The chain combines TRBV6-1 with TRBJ1-5, with D perhaps matching TRBD1 (5 bases). CDR1 is MNHNS, CDR2 SASEGT, per germline. V was pared by 10 bases and J by 3 bases, with 13 bases between. This CDR3 region has 13 residues. The CDR3 nucleotides are TGTGCCACCCGGACACAAGCCAATCAGCCCCAGCATTTT. Translating it yields CATRTQANQPQHF.

This clonotype has at least ten counts. The gene calls are TRBV18 and TRBJ2-1; 11 bases line up with TRBD1. This CDR3 contains 14 residues. Germline CDR1 is KGHSH and CDR2 is LQKENI. J was trimmed by 10 bases and V by 3 bases; bases with no gene match: 5. In DNA, the CDR3 is TGTGCCAGCTCACCGGGACAGGGGGGACGAGAGCAGTTCTTC. It translates to CASSPGQGGREQFF.

This clonotype was seen more than once but under ten times. V and J are TRBV10-3 and TRBJ2-3, with TRBD1 identical over 8 bases. Losses at the gene ends were 10 bases for V and 5 bases for J; bases not matched to a gene: 14. The CDR3 extends over 15 amino acids. Germline loops: CDR1 ENHRY, CDR2 SYGVKD. The CDR3 protein is CATASRQGQGDTQYF. In DNA form, the CDR3 reads TGTGCCACCGCCTCCCGACAGGGGCAGGGAGATACGCAGTATTTT.

This clonotype showed up just a few times. The V call is TRBV18, the J call TRBJ1-1, with TRBD1 identical over 7 bases. The CDR3 sequence is 15 residues long. Germline V gene data show CDR1 as KGHSH and CDR2 as LQKENI. Trimming cost V 5 bases and J 1 base; bases outside gene matches: 7. The chain's CDR3 is CASSSEGTENTEAFF. DNA of the CDR3: TGTGCCAGCTCATCGGAAGGGACAGAGAACACTGAAGCTTTCTTT.

V usage is TRBV20-1 and J usage is TRBJ2-7; TRBD2 aligns across 9 bases. Losses at the gene ends were 5 bases for V and 3 bases for J; bases not matched to a gene: 14. CDR3 size: 16 residues. The germline V gene has CDR1 DFQATT and CDR2 SNEGSKA (reference sequence). The CDR3 loop reads CSAEDIRLAVLYEQYF. The CDR3 DNA reads TGCAGTGCTGAGGATATCCGACTAGCGGTCCTCTACGAGCAGTACTTC.

This clonotype appeared a few times. This chain joins TRBV10-3 and TRBJ2-7; D remains unclear. CDR3 length equals 13 residues. Between the trimmed V and J ends, which lost 8 bases and 1 base, there was a span of 12 bases. Germline CDR1 and CDR2: ENHRY and SYGVKD. CDR3 DNA: TGTGCCATCTCCTTCACAGCTTCCTACGAGCAGTACTTC. It codes for CAISFTASYEQYF.

The chain has TRBV3-1 and TRBJ1-6, with no clear D. Germline V gene lookup returns CDR1 LGHDT and CDR2 YNNKEL (reference sequence). Trimming took off 0 bases at V and 14 bases at J, with 5 bases between the two ends. The CDR3 consists of 11 residues. In nucleotides, the CDR3 is TGTGCCAGCAGCCAAGAAGGATCCCTCCACTTT. Translating gives CASSQEGSLHF.

The chain recombines TRBV28 with TRBJ2-1; 10 nucleotides agree with TRBD2. CDR1 and CDR2 (germline): MDHEN, SYDVKM. CDR3 size: 19 residues. After removal of 2 bases from V and 4 bases from J, the junction contained 14 bases not matched to a gene. This chain's CDR3 is CASSLEVGSSGGTYNEQFF. The CDR3, as DNA: TGTGCCAGCAGTTTAGAAGTGGGGTCTAGCGGGGGCACTTACAATGAGCAGTTCTTC.

V gene TRBV11-2 combines with J gene TRBJ2-3; TRBD2 agrees at 9 bases. Germline lookup yields CDR1 SGHAT and CDR2 FQNNGV. After removal of 5 bases from V and 3 bases from J, the junction contained 12 bases not matched to a gene. CDR3 length: 17 amino acids. The DNA for the CDR3 is TGTGCCAGCAGCGTACTGTACGCTAGCGGGGAAACAGATACGCAGTATTTT. Its translation is CASSVLYASGETDTQYF. Looking up the rest from reference TRBV11-2 and TRBJ2-3 gives the full variable domain: EAGVAQSPRYKIIEKRQSVAFWCNPISGHATLYWYQQILGQGPKLLIQFQNNGVVDDSQLPKDRFSAERLKGVDSTLKIQPAKLEDSAVYLCASSVLYASGETDTQYFGPGTRLTVL.

This clonotype was seen many times. This chain uses TRBV7-2 with TRBJ2-1; TRBD1 agrees at 8 bases. J gave up 5 bases and V 7 bases, and 7 bases lay outside the gene matches. CDR3 size: 14 residues. The V gene's germline CDR1 is SGHTA and CDR2 FQGNSA. The CDR3 loop reads CASNNRGIDNEQFF. The DNA of the CDR3 is TGTGCCAGCAACAACAGGGGGATCGACAATGAGCAGTTCTTC.

This clonotype was seen ten or more times. As DNA, the CDR3 is TGCGCCAGCAGTACGTATGACAGGGTATCGGATGGCTACACCTTC. Translated, it gives CASSTYDRVSDGYTF. The rearrangement uses TRBV5-1 and TRBJ1-2; 7 nucleotides match TRBD1. The ends lost 5 bases at V and 6 bases at J; junction bases unmatched: 13. Germline CDR1 SGHRS, CDR2 YFSETQ. The CDR3 loop spans 15 amino acids.

V and J are TRBV4-2 and TRBJ2-1; D ambiguous. This CDR3 comprises 18 residues. Germline V gene sequence: CDR1 LGHNA, CDR2 YNFKEQ. The V end was cut by 0 bases, the J end by 3 bases, with 18 bases between. CDR3 bases: TGTGCCAGCAGCCAAGATCAAAGCCTTTCCCCCTACTACAATGAGCAGTTCTTC. This gives the protein CASSQDQSLSPYYNEQFF.

This clonotype came up many times. This rearrangement joins TRBV11-1 to TRBJ1-1; unclear D gene. Per the germline V gene, CDR1 is SGHAT and CDR2 is FQDESV (reference sequence). The CDR3 runs to 18 residues. V was trimmed by 2 bases and J by 0 bases, leaving 19 bases between them. CDR3 amino acids: CASSLRRVNQLMNTEAFF. The CDR3 DNA is TGTGCCAGCAGCTTACGAAGGGTAAACCAACTAATGAACACTGAAGCTTTCTTT.

The table lists this clonotype with a few counts. The chain recombines TRBV19 with TRBJ1-5; possible D gene TRBD1, 5 bases. The CDR3 is 15 amino acids. Looked up from germline, CDR1 is LNHDA and CDR2 is SQIVND (reference sequence). V lost 5 bases, J lost 2 bases, and 13 bases lay in between. Here the CDR3 reads CASSGETVGNQPQHF. Here the CDR3 DNA reads TGTGCCAGTAGTGGGGAGACAGTTGGCAATCAGCCCCAGCATTTT.

The CDR3, as DNA: TGCGCCAGCAGCGAGGGGGGGCCCAACACTGAAGCTTTCTTT. Protein product: CASSEGGPNTEAFF. The chain links TRBV5-1 to TRBJ1-1, with D maybe TRBD1 (6 bases). CDR3 size: 14 residues. The ends were cut back, 4 bases at V and 2 bases at J, with 12 bases in the middle. Germline V gene data show CDR1 as SGHRS and CDR2 as YFSETQ.

This chain uses TRBV5-4 with TRBJ1-5; 8 bases fit TRBD1. Germline lookup yields CDR1 SGHNT and CDR2 YYREEE (reference sequence). The CDR3 is made up of 15 amino acids. J gave up 6 bases and V 8 bases, and 13 bases lay outside the gene matches. The CDR3 DNA reads as TGTGCCAGTAGTGCCAGGGGGCGAGGGGGTCAGCCCCAGCATTTT. Its protein is CASSARGRGGQPQHF.